This T cell receptor (beta chain) was recovered during a study of cytomegalovirus exposure and HLA in healthy donors. Whole-study results and caveats: A later examination showed that TCR association rates differed by HLA locus, with DRB1 most and HLA-C fewest.

This clone was observed once. Its specificity is not known. The CDR3 has 16 amino acids. Per germline, CDR1 LNHDA and CDR2 SQIVND (reference sequence). The ends lost 5 bases at V and 4 bases at J; junction bases unmatched: 11. 13 Jbeta primers and 60 Vbeta primers were used for the PCR. Sequencing used immunoSEQ multiplex PCR; TCRdb keeps in-frame clones, though not all of them. The sample includes about 120,000 clones, more than 60% of them seen just once. The sequencing input was PBMCs. This TCR was sampled from a female donor in good health and CMV-seronegative. V and J are TRBV19 and TRBJ2-1; 7 nucleotides line up with TRBD2. The CDR3 here is CASSASGGGEYNEQFF. The CDR3 DNA reads TGTGCCAGTAGTGCCTCGGGCGGGGGAGAATACAATGAGCAGTTCTTC. Full variable domain (rest looked up from reference TRBV19 and TRBJ2-1): DGGITQSPKYLFRKEGQNVTLSCEQNLNHDAMYWYRQDPGQGLRLIYYSQIVNDFQKGDIAEGYSVSREKKESFPLTVTSAQKNPTAFYLCASSASGGGEYNEQFFGPGTRLTVL.